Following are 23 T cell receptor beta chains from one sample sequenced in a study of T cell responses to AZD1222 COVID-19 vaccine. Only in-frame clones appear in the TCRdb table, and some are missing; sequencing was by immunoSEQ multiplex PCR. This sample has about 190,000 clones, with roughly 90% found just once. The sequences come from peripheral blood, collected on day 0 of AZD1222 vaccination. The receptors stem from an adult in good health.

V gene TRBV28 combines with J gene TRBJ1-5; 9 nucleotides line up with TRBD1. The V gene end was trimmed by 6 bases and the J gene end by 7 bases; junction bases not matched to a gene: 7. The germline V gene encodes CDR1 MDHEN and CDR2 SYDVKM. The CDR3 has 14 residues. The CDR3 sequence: CASSGTGGSQPQHF. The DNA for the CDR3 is TGTGCCAGCAGCGGAACAGGGGGCAGCCAGCCCCAGCATTTT.

DNA of the CDR3: TGCGCCAGCAGCTTGGTCCAGGGGAATTATTCACCCCTCCACTTT. The encoded protein is CASSLVQGNYSPLHF. J is TRBJ1-6 and V is TRBV5-1; a possible D gene is TRBD1 (6 bases). CDR1 and CDR2 (germline): SGHRS, YFSETQ. The CDR3 has 15 amino acids. The V end was cut by 0 bases, the J end by 8 bases, with 12 bases between.

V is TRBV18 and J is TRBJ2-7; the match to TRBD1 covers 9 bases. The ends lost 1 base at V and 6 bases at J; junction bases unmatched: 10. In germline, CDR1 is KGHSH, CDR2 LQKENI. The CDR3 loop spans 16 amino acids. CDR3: CASSPQSGTGGGEQYF. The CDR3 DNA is TGTGCCAGCTCACCACAATCGGGCACAGGGGGCGGCGAGCAGTACTTC.

The CDR3 is CASSSGLAGGPGELFF. For the CDR3, the DNA is TGCGCCAGCAGCTCTGGACTAGCGGGAGGGCCCGGGGAGCTGTTTTTT. This chain links TRBV5-1 with TRBJ2-2; 15 nucleotides align to TRBD2. Per germline, CDR1 SGHRS and CDR2 YFSETQ. J gave up 6 bases and V 3 bases, and 3 bases lay outside the gene matches. This CDR3 contains 16 residues. Drawing the rest from reference TRBV5-1 and TRBJ2-2, the complete variable domain is KAGVTQTPRYLIKTRGQQVTLSCSPISGHRSVSWYQQTPGQGLQFLFEYFSETQRNKGNFPGRFSGRQFSNSRSEMNVSTLELGDSALYLCASSSGLAGGPGELFFGEGSRLTVL.

The CDR3 region is CASSPGQGIGGPYNEQFF. Here the CDR3 DNA reads TGTGCCAGCAGCCCGGGACAGGGGATTGGGGGACCCTACAATGAGCAGTTCTTC. The chain carries TRBV7-9 and TRBJ2-1, with 10 bases aligning to TRBD1. Germline loops: CDR1 SEHNR, CDR2 FQNEAQ (reference sequence). V was clipped by 5 bases and J by 2 bases; unmatched bases: 12. The CDR3 extends over 18 amino acids.

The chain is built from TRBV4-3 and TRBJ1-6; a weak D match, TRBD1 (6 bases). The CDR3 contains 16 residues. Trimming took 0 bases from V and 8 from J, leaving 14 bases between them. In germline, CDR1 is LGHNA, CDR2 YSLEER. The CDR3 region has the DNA TGCGCCAGCAGCCAAGAAGGAGGGGGTATGGATTCACCCCTCCACTTT. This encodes CASSQEGGGMDSPLHF.

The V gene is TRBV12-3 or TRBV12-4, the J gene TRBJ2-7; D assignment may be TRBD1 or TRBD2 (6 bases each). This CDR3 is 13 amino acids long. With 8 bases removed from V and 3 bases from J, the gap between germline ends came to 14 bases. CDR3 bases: TGTGCCAGCGGGGGGCCAGGAAACTACGAGCAGTACTTC. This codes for CASGGPGNYEQYF.

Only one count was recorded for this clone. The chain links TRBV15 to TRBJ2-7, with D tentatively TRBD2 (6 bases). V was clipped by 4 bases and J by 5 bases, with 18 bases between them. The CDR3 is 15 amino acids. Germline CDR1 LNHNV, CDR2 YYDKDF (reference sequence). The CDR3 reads CATSKGTVGRDEQYF. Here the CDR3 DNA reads TGTGCCACCAGCAAAGGGACTGTAGGACGGGACGAGCAGTACTTC.

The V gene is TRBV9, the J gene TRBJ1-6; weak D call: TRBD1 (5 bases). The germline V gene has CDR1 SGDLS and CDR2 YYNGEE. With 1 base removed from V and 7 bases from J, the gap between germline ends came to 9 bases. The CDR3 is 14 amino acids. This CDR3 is CASSVMGDNSPLHF. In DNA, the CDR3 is TGTGCCAGCAGCGTAATGGGGGACAATTCACCCCTCCACTTT.

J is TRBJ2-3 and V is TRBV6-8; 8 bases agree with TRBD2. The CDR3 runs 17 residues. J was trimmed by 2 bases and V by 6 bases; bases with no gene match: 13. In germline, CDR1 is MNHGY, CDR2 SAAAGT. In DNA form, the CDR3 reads TGTGCCAGCAGACCCGGGGTAGCGGGACTACACACAGATACGCAGTATTTT. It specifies CASRPGVAGLHTDTQYF.

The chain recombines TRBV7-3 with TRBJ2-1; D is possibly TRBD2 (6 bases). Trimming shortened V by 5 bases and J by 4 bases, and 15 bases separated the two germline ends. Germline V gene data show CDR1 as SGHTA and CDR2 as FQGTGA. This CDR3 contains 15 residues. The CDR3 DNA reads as TGTGCCAGCAGCCGAACGGGACTCCCATACAATGAGCAGTTCTTC. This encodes CASSRTGLPYNEQFF.

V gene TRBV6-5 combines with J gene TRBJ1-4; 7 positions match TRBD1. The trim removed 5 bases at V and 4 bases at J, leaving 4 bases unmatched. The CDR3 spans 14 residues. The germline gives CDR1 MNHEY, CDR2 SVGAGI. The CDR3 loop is CASSRQGGNEKLFF. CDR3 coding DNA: TGTGCCAGCAGTAGACAGGGCGGTAATGAAAAACTGTTTTTT.

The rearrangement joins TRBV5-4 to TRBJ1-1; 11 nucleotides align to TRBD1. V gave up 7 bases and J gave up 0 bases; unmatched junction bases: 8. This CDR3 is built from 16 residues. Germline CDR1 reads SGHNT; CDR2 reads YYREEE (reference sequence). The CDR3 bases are TGTGCCAGCGGCGGACAGGGGGCCCCTATGAACACTGAAGCTTTCTTT. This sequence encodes CASGGQGAPMNTEAFF.

The DNA of the CDR3 is TGCGCCAGCAGCTCGTGGGGGGTAAACACTGAAGCTTTCTTT. Residues: CASSSWGVNTEAFF. The genes are TRBV5-1 and TRBJ1-1; perhaps TRBD1 as D (5 bases). V lost 3 bases, J lost 2 bases, and 11 bases lay in between. This CDR3 is built from 14 residues. Germline V gene sequence: CDR1 SGHRS, CDR2 YFSETQ.

This CDR3 is CASRSSGGTFQETQYF. CDR3 sequence (DNA): TGTGCCAGCAGATCTAGCGGGGGGACCTTCCAAGAGACCCAGTACTTC. The chain is built from TRBV7-2 and TRBJ2-5; the match to TRBD2 covers 11 bases. CDR3 length: 16 residues. V gave up 6 bases and J gave up 1 base; unmatched junction bases: 7. CDR1 and CDR2 from the germline V gene are SGHTA and FQGNSA.

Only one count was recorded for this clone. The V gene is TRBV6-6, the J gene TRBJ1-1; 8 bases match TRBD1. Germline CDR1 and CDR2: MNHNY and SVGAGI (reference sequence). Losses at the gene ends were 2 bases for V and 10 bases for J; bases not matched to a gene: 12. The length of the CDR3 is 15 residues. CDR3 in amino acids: CASSYPPGQETGAFF. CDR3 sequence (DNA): TGTGCCAGCAGTTACCCTCCGGGACAGGAGACGGGAGCTTTCTTT.

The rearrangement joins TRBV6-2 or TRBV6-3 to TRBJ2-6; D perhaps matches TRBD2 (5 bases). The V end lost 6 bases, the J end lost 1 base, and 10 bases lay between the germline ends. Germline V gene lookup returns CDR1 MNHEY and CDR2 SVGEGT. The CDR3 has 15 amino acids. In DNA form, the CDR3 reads TGTGCCAGCAGCAACGGGATTTCTGGGGCCAACGTCCTGACTTTC. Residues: CASSNGISGANVLTF.

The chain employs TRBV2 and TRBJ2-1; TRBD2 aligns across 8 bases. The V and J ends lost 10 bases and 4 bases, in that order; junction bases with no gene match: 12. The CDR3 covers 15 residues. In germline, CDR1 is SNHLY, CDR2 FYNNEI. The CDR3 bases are TGTGCCACTTTGGGACTAGGACAGCAGTACAATGAGCAGTTCTTC. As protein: CATLGLGQQYNEQFF.

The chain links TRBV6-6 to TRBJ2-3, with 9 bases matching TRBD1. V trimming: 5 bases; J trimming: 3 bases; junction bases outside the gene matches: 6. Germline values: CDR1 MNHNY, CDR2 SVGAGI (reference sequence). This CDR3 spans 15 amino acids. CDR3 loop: CASSPTGGGTDTQYF. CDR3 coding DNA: TGTGCCAGCAGTCCGACAGGGGGAGGAACAGATACGCAGTATTTT.

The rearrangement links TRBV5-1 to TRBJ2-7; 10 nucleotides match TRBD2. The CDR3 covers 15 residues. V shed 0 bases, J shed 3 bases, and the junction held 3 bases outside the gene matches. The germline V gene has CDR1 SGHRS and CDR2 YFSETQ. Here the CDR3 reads CASSLVLAGYYEQYF. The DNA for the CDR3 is TGCGCCAGCAGCTTGGTACTAGCGGGATACTACGAGCAGTACTTC.

CDR3 bases: TGTGCCAGCAGTGTATACAGAGAAGAGACCCAGTACTTC. Translation: CASSVYREETQYF. The chain uses TRBV2 and TRBJ2-5; D call uncertain. Trimming removed 4 bases from V and 3 bases from J, with 9 bases in between. The CDR3 sequence is 13 residues long. Germline CDR1 reads SNHLY; CDR2 reads FYNNEI.

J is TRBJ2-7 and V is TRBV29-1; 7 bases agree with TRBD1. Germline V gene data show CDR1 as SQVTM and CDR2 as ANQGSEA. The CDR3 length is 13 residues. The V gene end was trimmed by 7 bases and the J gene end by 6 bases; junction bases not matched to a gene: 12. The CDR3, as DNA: TGCAGCGCAGTGACAGGGAGCAGAGCCGAGCAGTACTTC. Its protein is CSAVTGSRAEQYF.

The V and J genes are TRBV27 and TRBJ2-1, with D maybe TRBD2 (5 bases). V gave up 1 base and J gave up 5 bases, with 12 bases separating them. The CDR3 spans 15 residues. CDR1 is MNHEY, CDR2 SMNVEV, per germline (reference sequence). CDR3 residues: CASSLFPSPNNEQFF. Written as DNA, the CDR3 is TGTGCCAGCAGTTTATTTCCTAGCCCCAACAATGAGCAGTTCTTC.